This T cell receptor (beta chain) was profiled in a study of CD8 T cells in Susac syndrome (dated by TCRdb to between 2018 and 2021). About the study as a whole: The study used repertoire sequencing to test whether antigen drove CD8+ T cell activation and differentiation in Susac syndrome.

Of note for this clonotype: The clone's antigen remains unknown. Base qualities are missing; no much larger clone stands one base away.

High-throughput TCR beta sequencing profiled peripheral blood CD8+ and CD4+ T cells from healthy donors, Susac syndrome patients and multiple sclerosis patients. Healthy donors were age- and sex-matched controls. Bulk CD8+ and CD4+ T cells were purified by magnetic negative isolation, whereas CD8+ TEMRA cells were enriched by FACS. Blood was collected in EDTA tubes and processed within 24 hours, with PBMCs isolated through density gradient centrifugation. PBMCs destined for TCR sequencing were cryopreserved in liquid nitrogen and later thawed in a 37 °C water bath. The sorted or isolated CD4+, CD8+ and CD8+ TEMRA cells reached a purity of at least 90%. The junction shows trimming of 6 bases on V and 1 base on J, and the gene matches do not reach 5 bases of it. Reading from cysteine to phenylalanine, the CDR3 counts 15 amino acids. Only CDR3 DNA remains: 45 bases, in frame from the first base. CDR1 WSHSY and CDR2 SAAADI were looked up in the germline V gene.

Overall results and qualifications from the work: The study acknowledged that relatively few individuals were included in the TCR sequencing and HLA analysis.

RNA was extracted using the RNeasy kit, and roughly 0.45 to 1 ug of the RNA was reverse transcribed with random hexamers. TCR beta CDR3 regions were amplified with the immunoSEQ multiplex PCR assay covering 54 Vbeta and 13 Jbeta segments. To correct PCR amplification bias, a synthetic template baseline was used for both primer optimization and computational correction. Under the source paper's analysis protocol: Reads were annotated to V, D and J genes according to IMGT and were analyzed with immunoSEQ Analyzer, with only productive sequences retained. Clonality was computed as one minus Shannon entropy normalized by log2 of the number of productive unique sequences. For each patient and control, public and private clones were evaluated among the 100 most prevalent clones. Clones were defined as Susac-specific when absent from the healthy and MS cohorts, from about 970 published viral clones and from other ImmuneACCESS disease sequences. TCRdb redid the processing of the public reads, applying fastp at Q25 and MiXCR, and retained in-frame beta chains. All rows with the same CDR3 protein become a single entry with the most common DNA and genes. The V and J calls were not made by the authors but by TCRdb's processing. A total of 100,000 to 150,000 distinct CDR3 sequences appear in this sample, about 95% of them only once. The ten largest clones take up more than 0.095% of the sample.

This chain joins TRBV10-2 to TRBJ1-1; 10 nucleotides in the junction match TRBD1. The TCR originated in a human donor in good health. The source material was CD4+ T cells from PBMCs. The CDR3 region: CASSKRTGGNTEAFF. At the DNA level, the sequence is TGCGCCAGCAGCAAGCGGACAGGGGGGAACACTGAAGCTTTCTTT.